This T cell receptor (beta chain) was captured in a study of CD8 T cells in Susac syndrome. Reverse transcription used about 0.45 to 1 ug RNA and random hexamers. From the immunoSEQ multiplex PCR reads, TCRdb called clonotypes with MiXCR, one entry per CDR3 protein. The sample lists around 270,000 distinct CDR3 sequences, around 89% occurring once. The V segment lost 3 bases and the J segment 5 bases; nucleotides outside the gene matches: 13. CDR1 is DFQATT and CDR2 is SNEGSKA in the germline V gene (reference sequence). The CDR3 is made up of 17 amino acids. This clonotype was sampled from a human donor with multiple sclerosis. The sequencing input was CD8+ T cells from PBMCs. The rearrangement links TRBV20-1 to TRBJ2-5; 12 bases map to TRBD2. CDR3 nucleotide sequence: TGCAGTGCTAGGGGGGGACTAGCGGGTCCCAAGGCCGAGACCCAGTACTTC. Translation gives CSARGGLAGPKAETQYF.